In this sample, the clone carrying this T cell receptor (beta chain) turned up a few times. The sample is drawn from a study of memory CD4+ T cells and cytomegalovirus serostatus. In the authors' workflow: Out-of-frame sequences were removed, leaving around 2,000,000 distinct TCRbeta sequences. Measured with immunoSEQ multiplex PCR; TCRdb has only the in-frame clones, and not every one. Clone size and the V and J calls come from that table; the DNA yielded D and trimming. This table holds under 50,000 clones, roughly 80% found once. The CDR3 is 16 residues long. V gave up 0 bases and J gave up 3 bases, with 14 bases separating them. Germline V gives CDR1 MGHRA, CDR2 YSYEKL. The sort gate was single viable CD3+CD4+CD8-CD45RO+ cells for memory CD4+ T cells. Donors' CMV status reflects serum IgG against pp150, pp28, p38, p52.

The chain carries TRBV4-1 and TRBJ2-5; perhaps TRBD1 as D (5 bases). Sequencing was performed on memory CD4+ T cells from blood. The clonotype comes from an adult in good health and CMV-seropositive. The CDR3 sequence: CASSQERKGLKETQYF. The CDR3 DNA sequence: TGCGCCAGCAGCCAAGAGAGAAAGGGGCTTAAAGAGACCCAGTACTTC.